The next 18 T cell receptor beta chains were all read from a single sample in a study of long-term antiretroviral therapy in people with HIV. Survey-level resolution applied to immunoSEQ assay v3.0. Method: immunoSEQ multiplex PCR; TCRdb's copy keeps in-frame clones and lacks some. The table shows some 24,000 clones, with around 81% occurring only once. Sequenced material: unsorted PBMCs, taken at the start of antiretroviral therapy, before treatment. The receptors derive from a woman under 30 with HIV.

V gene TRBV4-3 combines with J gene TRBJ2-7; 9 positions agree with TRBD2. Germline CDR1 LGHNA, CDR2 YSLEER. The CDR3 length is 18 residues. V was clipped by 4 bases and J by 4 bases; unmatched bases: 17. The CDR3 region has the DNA TGCGCCAGCAGCCTTCAATGGGCTAGCGGGGCGGCTCCTTACGAGCAGTACTTC. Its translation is CASSLQWASGAAPYEQYF.

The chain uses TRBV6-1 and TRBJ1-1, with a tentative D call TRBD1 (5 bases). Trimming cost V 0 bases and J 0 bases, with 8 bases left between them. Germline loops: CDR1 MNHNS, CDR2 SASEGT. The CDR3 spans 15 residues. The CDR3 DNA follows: TGTGCCAGCAGTGAAGCCCTAGGGGTGAACACTGAAGCTTTCTTT. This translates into CASSEALGVNTEAFF.

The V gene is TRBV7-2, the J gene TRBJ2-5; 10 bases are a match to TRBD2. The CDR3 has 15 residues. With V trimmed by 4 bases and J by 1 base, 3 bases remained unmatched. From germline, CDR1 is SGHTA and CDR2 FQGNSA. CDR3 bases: TGTGCCAGCAGCTCTCGGACTAGCGGCCAAGAGACCCAGTACTTC. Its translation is CASSSRTSGQETQYF.

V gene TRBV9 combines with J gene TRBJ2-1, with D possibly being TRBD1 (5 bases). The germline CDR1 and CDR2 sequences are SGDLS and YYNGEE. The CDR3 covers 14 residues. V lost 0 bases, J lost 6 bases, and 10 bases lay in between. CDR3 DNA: TGTGCCAGCAGCGTAGTCCTCCAGGGCAATGAGCAGTTCTTC. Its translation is CASSVVLQGNEQFF. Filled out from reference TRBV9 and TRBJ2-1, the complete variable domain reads DSGVTQTPKHLITATGQRVTLRCSPRSGDLSVYWYQQSLDQGLQFLIQYYNGEERAKGNILERFSAQQFPDLHSELNLSSLELGDSALYFCASSVVLQGNEQFFGPGTRLTVL.

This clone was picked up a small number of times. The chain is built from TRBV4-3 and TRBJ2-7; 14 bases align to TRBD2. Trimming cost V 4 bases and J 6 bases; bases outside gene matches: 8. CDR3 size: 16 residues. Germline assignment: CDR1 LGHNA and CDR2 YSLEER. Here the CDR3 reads CASSPSTSGGATEQYF. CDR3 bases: TGCGCCAGCAGCCCGTCGACTAGCGGGGGGGCGACCGAGCAGTACTTC.

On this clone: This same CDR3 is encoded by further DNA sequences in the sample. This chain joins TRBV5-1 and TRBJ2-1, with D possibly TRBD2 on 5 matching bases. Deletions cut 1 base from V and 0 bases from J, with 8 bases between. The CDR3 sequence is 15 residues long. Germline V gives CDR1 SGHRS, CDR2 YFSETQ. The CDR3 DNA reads TGCGCCAGCAGCTTGCTCGGAGGCTCCTACAATGAGCAGTTCTTC. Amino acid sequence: CASSLLGGSYNEQFF.

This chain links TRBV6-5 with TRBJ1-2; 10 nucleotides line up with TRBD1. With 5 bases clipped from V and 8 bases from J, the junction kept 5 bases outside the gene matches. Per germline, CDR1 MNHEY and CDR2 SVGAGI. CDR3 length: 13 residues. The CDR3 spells CASSQGTGVGYTF. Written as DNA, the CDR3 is TGTGCCAGCAGTCAAGGGACAGGGGTAGGCTACACCTTC.

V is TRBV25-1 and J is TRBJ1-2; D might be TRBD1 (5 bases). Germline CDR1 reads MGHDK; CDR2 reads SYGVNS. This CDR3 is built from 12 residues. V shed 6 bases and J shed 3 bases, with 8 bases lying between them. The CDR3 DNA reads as TGTGCCAGCAGGTGGGGGGACTATGGCTACACCTTC. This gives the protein CASRWGDYGYTF.

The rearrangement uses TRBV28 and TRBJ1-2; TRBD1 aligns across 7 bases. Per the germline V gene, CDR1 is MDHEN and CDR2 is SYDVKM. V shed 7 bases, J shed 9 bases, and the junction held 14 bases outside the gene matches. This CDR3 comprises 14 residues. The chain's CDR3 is CASTYTGTVNSYTF. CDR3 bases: TGTGCCAGCACTTATACCGGGACAGTTAATAGCTACACCTTC.

The CDR3 here is CASSYGQFYEQYF. CDR3 bases: TGTGCCAGCAGTTACGGCCAGTTTTACGAGCAGTACTTC. The chain has TRBV6-5 and TRBJ2-7; D is unresolved. CDR1 is MNHEY and CDR2 is SVGAGI in the germline V gene. The length of the CDR3 is 13 residues. The germline V and J ends were trimmed by 2 bases and 4 bases, with 9 bases remaining between them.

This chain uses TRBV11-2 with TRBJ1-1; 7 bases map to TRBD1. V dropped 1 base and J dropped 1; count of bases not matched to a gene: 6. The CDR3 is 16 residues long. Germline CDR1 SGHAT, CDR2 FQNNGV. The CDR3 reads CASSLGMTGWNTEAFF. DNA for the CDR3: TGTGCCAGCAGCTTAGGCATGACAGGGTGGAACACTGAAGCTTTCTTT.

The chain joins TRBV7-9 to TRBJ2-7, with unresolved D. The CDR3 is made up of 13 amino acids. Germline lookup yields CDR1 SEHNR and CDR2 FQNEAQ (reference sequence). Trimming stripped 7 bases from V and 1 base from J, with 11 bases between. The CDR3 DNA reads TGTGCCAGCACACCACCCGATTCCTACGAGCAGTACTTC. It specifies CASTPPDSYEQYF.

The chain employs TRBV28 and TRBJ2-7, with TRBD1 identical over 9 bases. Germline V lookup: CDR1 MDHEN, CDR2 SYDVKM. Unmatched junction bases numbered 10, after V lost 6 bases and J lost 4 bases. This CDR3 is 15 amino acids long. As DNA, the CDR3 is TGTGCCAGCAGCAGGGGGGACAGGGAAGTATACGAGCAGTACTTC. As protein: CASSRGDREVYEQYF.

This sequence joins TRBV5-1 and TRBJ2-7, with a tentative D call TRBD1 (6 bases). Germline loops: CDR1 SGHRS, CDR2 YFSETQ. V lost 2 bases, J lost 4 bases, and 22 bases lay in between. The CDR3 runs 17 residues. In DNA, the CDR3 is TGCGCCAGCAGCTTCCGCTCCGACAGGACAGCGGTTTACGAGCAGTACTTC. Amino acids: CASSFRSDRTAVYEQYF.

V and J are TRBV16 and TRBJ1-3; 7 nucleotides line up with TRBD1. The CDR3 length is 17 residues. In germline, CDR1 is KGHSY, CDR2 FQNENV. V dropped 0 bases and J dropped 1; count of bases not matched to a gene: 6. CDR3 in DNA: TGTGCCAGCAGCCAATCTCCGACAGGGAAGTCTGGAAACACCATATATTTT. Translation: CASSQSPTGKSGNTIYF.

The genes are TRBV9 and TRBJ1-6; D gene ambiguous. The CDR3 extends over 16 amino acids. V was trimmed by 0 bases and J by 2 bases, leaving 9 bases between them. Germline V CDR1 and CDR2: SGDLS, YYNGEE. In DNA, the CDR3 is TGTGCCAGCAGCGTAGCAGGATCTACCTATAATTCACCCCTCCACTTT. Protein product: CASSVAGSTYNSPLHF. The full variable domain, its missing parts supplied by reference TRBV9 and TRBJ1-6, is DSGVTQTPKHLITATGQRVTLRCSPRSGDLSVYWYQQSLDQGLQFLIQYYNGEERAKGNILERFSAQQFPDLHSELNLSSLELGDSALYFCASSVAGSTYNSPLHFGNGTRLTVT.

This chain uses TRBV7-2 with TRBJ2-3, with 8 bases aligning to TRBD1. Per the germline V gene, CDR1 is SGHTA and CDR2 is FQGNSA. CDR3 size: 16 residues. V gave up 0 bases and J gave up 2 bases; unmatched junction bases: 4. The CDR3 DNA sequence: TGTGCCAGCAGCTTAGCACCGGGACAGGACACAGATACGCAGTATTTT. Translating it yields CASSLAPGQDTDTQYF.

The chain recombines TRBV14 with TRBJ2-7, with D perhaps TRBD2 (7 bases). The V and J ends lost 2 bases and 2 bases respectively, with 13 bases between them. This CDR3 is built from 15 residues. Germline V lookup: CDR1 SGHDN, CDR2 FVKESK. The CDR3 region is CASSQRGRGTYEQYF. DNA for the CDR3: TGTGCCAGCAGCCAAAGGGGGAGGGGGACCTACGAGCAGTACTTC. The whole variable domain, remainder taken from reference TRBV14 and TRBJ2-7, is EAGVTQFPSHSVIEKGQTVTLRCDPISGHDNLYWYRRVMGKEIKFLLHFVKESKQDESGMPNNRFLAERTGGTYSTLKVQPAELEDSGVYFCASSQRGRGTYEQYFGPGTRLTVT.